This record covers a single T cell receptor beta chain. This entry belongs to a study of blood T cells in healthy people across ages. For the second PCR, which ran for 7 to 11 cycles, a sample-barcoded 5' primer and a J-beta primer mix were used. Each CDR3 protein gets one entry after TCRdb re-called the 5' RACE reads with MiXCR. The table includes hundreds of thousands of distinct CDR3 sequences, less than 45% detected once. What was sequenced was blood. This receptor was taken from an elderly man in good health.

CDR3 DNA sequence: TGCAGTGCTAGAGATCTAAGTGGTCCGGGCTACAATGAGCAGTTCTTC. This translates into CSARDLSGPGYNEQFF. The chain is built from TRBV20-1 and TRBJ2-1; unclear D gene. Trimming removed 0 bases from V and 3 bases from J, with 15 bases in between. The CDR3 has 16 amino acids. The germline V gene encodes CDR1 DFQATT and CDR2 SNEGSKA (reference sequence).